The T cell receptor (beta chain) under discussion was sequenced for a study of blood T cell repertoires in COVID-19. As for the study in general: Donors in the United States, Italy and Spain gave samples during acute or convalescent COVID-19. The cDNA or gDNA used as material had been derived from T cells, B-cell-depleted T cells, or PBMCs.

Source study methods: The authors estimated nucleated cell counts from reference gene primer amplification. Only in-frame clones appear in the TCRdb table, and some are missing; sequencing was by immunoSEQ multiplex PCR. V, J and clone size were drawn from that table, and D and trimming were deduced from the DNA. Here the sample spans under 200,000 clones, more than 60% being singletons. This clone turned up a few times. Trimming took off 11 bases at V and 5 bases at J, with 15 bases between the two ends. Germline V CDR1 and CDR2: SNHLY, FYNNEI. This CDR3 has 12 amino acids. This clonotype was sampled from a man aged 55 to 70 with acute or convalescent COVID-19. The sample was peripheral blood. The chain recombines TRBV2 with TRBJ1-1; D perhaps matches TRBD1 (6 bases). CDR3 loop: CAGTRGWTEAFF. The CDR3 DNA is TGTGCCGGGACCAGGGGTTGGACTGAAGCTTTCTTT.